These 27 T cell receptor beta chains originate from one sample sequenced in a study of long-term antiretroviral therapy in people with HIV (dated by TCRdb to between 2020 and 2023). The immunoSEQ hsTCRB v3.0 assay was used at survey level resolution for TRB variable region sequencing. This is the immuneACCESS table as TCRdb keeps it, with only in-frame sequences that have V and J called. A part of the clones is gone; compared with another copy, unresolved V genes explain less than half, and the rest is unexplained. For this sample there are 30,000 to 40,000 clones; 80% to 90% appear just once. The ten largest clones take up roughly 10% of the sample. Sequencing used unsorted PBMCs, obtained 2.2 years after starting antiretroviral therapy. Receptors were obtained from a man aged 18-30 years with HIV.

The chain recombines TRBV6-4 with TRBJ2-2; the D gene is possibly TRBD2 (6 bases). The V gene's germline CDR1 is MRHNA and CDR2 SNTAGT. Trimming left V 2 bases short and J 7 bases short, with 8 bases between. This CDR3 is built from 13 residues. The CDR3 DNA follows: TGTGCCAGCAGTGACCGGGAGAGCGGGGAGCTGTTTTTT. Protein: CASSDRESGELFF.

The V and J genes are TRBV27 and TRBJ1-2, with TRBD1 matching 9 bases. The trim removed 8 bases at V and 8 bases at J, leaving 9 bases unmatched. This CDR3 comprises 13 residues. The germline gives CDR1 MNHEY, CDR2 SMNVEV (reference sequence). This CDR3 reads CASAPTGGNGYTF. The CDR3 nucleotides are TGTGCCAGCGCCCCGACAGGGGGAAACGGCTACACCTTC.

V gene TRBV4-1 combines with J gene TRBJ2-5, with TRBD2 matching over 11 bases. Germline CDR1 reads MGHRA; CDR2 reads YSYEKL. The length of the CDR3 is 15 residues. J gave up 4 bases and V 1 base, and 2 bases lay outside the gene matches. As DNA, the CDR3 is TGCGCCAGCAGCCAAGGACTAGCGGGACTAGAGACCCAGTACTTC. Its protein product is CASSQGLAGLETQYF.

The V and J genes are TRBV19 and TRBJ1-1; D might be TRBD1 (6 bases). CDR3 size: 15 residues. Per the germline V gene, CDR1 is LNHDA and CDR2 is SQIVND (reference sequence). Trimming pared 5 bases from V and 1 base from J, leaving 14 bases between. The CDR3: CASSGAGAANTEAFF. DNA for the CDR3: TGTGCCAGTAGTGGGGCGGGGGCGGCGAACACTGAAGCTTTCTTT.

The chain carries TRBV7-9 and TRBJ1-5; TRBD1 matches at 8 bases. V was pared by 5 bases and J by 5 bases, with 2 bases of the junction left unmatched. The CDR3 has 13 residues. CDR1 is SEHNR, CDR2 FQNEAQ, per germline (reference sequence). The CDR3 region is CASSMTGDQPQHF. The CDR3 coding sequence is TGTGCCAGCAGCATGACAGGGGATCAGCCCCAGCATTTT.

The table lists this clone with a count of one. The genes are TRBV7-2 and TRBJ2-1; no reliable D call. Germline CDR1 SGHTA, CDR2 FQGNSA. V was pared by 2 bases and J by 1 base, with 15 bases between. There are 17 residues in the CDR3. Written as DNA, the CDR3 is TGTGCCAGCAGCTTAACCCCCTCAAGAGCATCCTACAATGAGCAGTTCTTC. It codes for CASSLTPSRASYNEQFF.

V usage is TRBV5-1 and J usage is TRBJ1-1; 7 nucleotides line up with TRBD1. V dropped 4 bases and J dropped 0; count of bases not matched to a gene: 3. CDR3 size: 14 residues. Germline CDR1 SGHRS, CDR2 YFSETQ. CDR3 nucleotides: TGCGCCAGCAGCGGCACAGGGGTGAACACTGAAGCTTTCTTT. It encodes CASSGTGVNTEAFF.

CDR3 loop: CASSPLVRGQWKETQYF. CDR3 bases: TGTGCCAGCTCACCACTTGTCCGGGGGCAATGGAAGGAGACCCAGTACTTC. The J gene is TRBJ2-5, the V gene TRBV18; D assignment may be TRBD1 or TRBD2 (6 bases each). Trimming took off 1 base at V and 5 bases at J, with 20 bases between the two ends. Germline values: CDR1 KGHSH, CDR2 LQKENI. The CDR3 totals 17 residues. The variable domain in full, completed from reference TRBV18 and TRBJ2-5, reads NAGVMQNPRHLVRRRGQEARLRCSPMKGHSHVYWYRQLPEEGLKFMVYLQKENIIDESGMPKERFSAEFPKEGPSILRIQQVVRGDSAAYFCASSPLVRGQWKETQYFGPGTRLLVL.

The chain is built from TRBV7-6 and TRBJ1-2; D is ambiguous. The CDR3 extends over 13 amino acids. Germline CDR1 is SGHVS and CDR2 is FNYEAQ. V lost 1 base to trimming and J lost 0 bases, with 3 bases between them. CDR3 loop: CASSLEANYGYTF. CDR3 DNA: TGTGCCAGCAGCTTAGAGGCTAACTATGGCTACACCTTC.

The genes are TRBV7-8 and TRBJ2-7, with 7 bases matching TRBD1. CDR1 and CDR2 (germline): SGHVS, FQNEAQ. The CDR3 is 15 residues long. Losses at the gene ends were 2 bases for V and 2 bases for J; bases not matched to a gene: 6. The DNA of the CDR3 is TGTGCCAGCAGCTTAAGAAGACAGGGACCCTACGAGCAGTACTTC. Protein sequence: CASSLRRQGPYEQYF.

Details on this clone: One end of the junction varies from germline; a read error may be responsible. The chain recombines TRBV7-7 with TRBJ2-7; D might be TRBD1 (5 bases). This CDR3 has 13 amino acids. Germline loops: CDR1 SSHAT, CDR2 FNYEAQ (reference sequence). The CDR3 region has the DNA TGTGCTAGCAGCTTAAGACAGAGCTACGAGCAGTACTTC. Encoded protein: CASSLRQSYEQYF. The entire variable domain, with the rest obtained from reference TRBV7-7 and TRBJ2-7, is as follows: GAGVSQSPRYKVTKRGQDVTLRCDPISSHATLYWYQQALGQGPEFLTYFNYEAQPDKSGLPSDRFSAERPEGSISTLTIQRTEQRDSAMYRCASSLRQSYEQYFGPGTRLTVT.

The chain combines TRBV27 with TRBJ2-3; 8 positions agree with TRBD1. CDR3 length equals 16 residues. Germline trimming cut 3 bases from V and 5 bases from J; bases unmatched to any gene: 10. CDR1 is MNHEY and CDR2 is SMNVEV in the germline V gene (reference sequence). CDR3 region: CASSFPLGQGIDTQYF. CDR3 sequence (DNA): TGTGCCAGCAGTTTCCCCCTTGGACAGGGAATAGATACGCAGTATTTT.

This clone was recorded a few times. The rearrangement links TRBV10-3 to TRBJ1-5, with D unresolved. The CDR3 loop spans 14 amino acids. The V gene lost 0 bases and the J gene lost 5 bases, with 8 bases spanning the gap. Germline CDR1 is ENHRY and CDR2 is SYGVKD. This CDR3 is CAISESNTDQPQHF. CDR3 DNA: TGTGCCATCAGTGAGTCGAATACCGATCAGCCCCAGCATTTT.

The chain couples TRBV2 to TRBJ2-1, with 9 nucleotides matching TRBD2. Germline trimming cut 6 bases from V and 9 bases from J; bases unmatched to any gene: 3. CDR1 SNHLY and CDR2 FYNNEI come from the germline V gene. This CDR3 region has 12 residues. The CDR3 nucleotides are TGTGCCAGCAGAGCTAGCGGGGTTGAGCAGTTCTTC. Translation gives CASRASGVEQFF.

The chain uses TRBV30 and TRBJ2-1, with TRBD1 matching over 7 bases. The CDR3 is made up of 13 amino acids. Per the germline V gene, CDR1 is GTSNPN and CDR2 is SVGIG (reference sequence). V lost 8 bases and J lost 6; bases outside the gene matches: 10. The CDR3 protein is CAGAVGTVNEQFF. For the CDR3, the DNA is TGTGCCGGGGCAGTTGGGACAGTCAATGAGCAGTTCTTC.

The gene calls are TRBV4-1 and TRBJ2-7; 7 nucleotides match TRBD1. With V trimmed by 1 base and J by 4 bases, 4 bases remained unmatched. Germline loops: CDR1 MGHRA, CDR2 YSYEKL. The CDR3 sequence is 14 residues long. Here the CDR3 DNA reads TGCGCCAGCAGCCAAGGACAGGGATGGTACGAGCAGTACTTC. Translation: CASSQGQGWYEQYF.

This clone was recorded a few times. The chain carries TRBV6-1 and TRBJ1-1; unclear D gene. The CDR3 contains 16 residues. Trimming stripped 1 base from V and 0 bases from J, with 12 bases between. CDR1 is MNHNS and CDR2 is SASEGT in the germline V gene. The CDR3 here is CASSEEPRRLNTEAFF. The CDR3 bases are TGTGCCAGCAGTGAAGAACCCAGGAGATTGAACACTGAAGCTTTCTTT.

J is TRBJ2-2 and V is TRBV7-9, with D perhaps being TRBD1 or TRBD2 (5 bases each). Between the trimmed V and J ends, which lost 3 bases and 2 bases, there was a span of 7 bases. Germline V gene lookup returns CDR1 SEHNR and CDR2 FQNEAQ (reference sequence). The CDR3 runs to 14 residues. CDR3 residues: CASSFWDNTGELFF. CDR3 nucleotide sequence: TGTGCCAGCAGCTTCTGGGACAACACCGGGGAGCTGTTTTTT.

The chain recombines TRBV5-6 with TRBJ2-7; D is perhaps TRBD1 (5 bases). Germline CDR1 reads SGHDT; CDR2 reads YYEEEE. This CDR3 comprises 15 residues. The ends were cut back, 2 bases at V and 7 bases at J, with 19 bases in the middle. DNA of the CDR3: TGTGCCAGCAGCTTCTTAGGTGGCAGGGTTGTGGAGCAGTACTTC. The encoded protein is CASSFLGGRVVEQYF.

The J gene is TRBJ2-3, the V gene TRBV4-3; possibly TRBD2 for D (5 bases). V was cut by 1 base and J by 2 bases, with 10 bases left in between. The V gene's germline CDR1 is LGHNA and CDR2 YSLEER. This CDR3 is built from 15 residues. DNA for the CDR3: TGCGCCAGCAGCCAAGCCCTAGCTTACACAGATACGCAGTATTTT. Translated, it gives CASSQALAYTDTQYF.

The chain is built from TRBV19 and TRBJ2-7, with D possibly TRBD1 on 5 matching bases. The V gene's germline CDR1 is LNHDA and CDR2 SQIVND (reference sequence). This CDR3 has 14 amino acids. V was shortened by 4 bases and J by 0 bases, with 10 bases between the two germline ends. CDR3: CASSTLGLSYEQYF. The CDR3, as DNA: TGTGCCAGTAGTACCTTGGGGCTCTCCTACGAGCAGTACTTC.

The genes are TRBV29-1 and TRBJ2-7; 8 bases match TRBD1. J gave up 5 bases and V 0 bases, and 9 bases lay outside the gene matches. The CDR3 sequence is 15 residues long. Germline loops: CDR1 SQVTM, CDR2 ANQGSEA. CDR3 in amino acids: CSVEDFPGGRDEQYF. CDR3 DNA sequence: TGCAGCGTTGAAGACTTTCCAGGGGGCAGGGACGAGCAGTACTTC.

This clone was seen a handful of times. The J gene is TRBJ1-5, the V gene TRBV7-8; a possible D gene is TRBD1 (6 bases). CDR3 length: 16 residues. The germline V gene encodes CDR1 SGHVS and CDR2 FQNEAQ. The V gene lost 5 bases and the J gene lost 4 bases, with 18 bases spanning the gap. The CDR3 sequence: CASSPGGQGWNQPQHF. In nucleotides, the CDR3 is TGTGCCAGCAGCCCCGGTGGGCAGGGGTGGAATCAGCCCCAGCATTTT.

In its sample, this clone was seen a few times. V is TRBV5-4 and J is TRBJ1-6, with 7 bases matching TRBD1. The V gene end was trimmed by 7 bases and the J gene end by 7 bases; junction bases not matched to a gene: 8. This CDR3 has 14 amino acids. Looked up from germline, CDR1 is SGHNT and CDR2 is YYREEE (reference sequence). CDR3 in amino acids: CASGLTGTNSPLHF. The DNA for the CDR3 is TGTGCCAGCGGGTTGACAGGGACCAATTCACCCCTCCACTTT.

The J gene is TRBJ2-5, the V gene TRBV5-1; D is perhaps TRBD2 (6 bases). The V and J ends lost 4 bases and 3 bases respectively, with 25 bases between them. Looked up from germline, CDR1 is SGHRS and CDR2 is YFSETQ. The CDR3 runs to 18 residues. CDR3 loop: CASSRGPKRPEGKETQYF. CDR3 in DNA: TGCGCCAGCAGCCGGGGTCCCAAGAGGCCGGAGGGGAAAGAGACCCAGTACTTC.

In this sample, this clone turned up once. The rearrangement uses TRBV18 and TRBJ2-5, with TRBD1 matching 7 bases. The CDR3 covers 15 residues. J was trimmed by 8 bases and V by 0 bases; bases with no gene match: 9. Per the germline V gene, CDR1 is KGHSH and CDR2 is LQKENI. Written as DNA, the CDR3 is TGTGCCAGCTCACCACCGTCAGGACAGGTCGTCACCCAGTACTTC. As protein: CASSPPSGQVVTQYF.

This sequence joins TRBV19 and TRBJ1-1, with 10 positions matching TRBD1. The CDR3 is 15 amino acids. Trimming cost V 3 bases and J 6 bases; bases outside gene matches: 7. Germline values: CDR1 LNHDA, CDR2 SQIVND (reference sequence). CDR3 region: CASSMDRGASSEAFF. As DNA, the CDR3 is TGTGCCAGTAGTATGGACAGGGGGGCGAGCTCTGAAGCTTTCTTT.